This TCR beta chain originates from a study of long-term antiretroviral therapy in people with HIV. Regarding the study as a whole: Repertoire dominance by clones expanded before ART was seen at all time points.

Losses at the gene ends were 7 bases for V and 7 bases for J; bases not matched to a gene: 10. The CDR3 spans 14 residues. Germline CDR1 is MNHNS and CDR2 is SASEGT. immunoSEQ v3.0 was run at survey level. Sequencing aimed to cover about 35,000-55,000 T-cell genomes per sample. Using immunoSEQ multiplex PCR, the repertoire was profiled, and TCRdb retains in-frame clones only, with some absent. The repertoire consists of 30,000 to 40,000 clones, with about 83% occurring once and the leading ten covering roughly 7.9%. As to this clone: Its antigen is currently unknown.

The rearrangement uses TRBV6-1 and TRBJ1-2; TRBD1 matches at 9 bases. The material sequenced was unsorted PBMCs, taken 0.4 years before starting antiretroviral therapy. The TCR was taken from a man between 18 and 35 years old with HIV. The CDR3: CASILPGQGVGYTF. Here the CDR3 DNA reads TGTGCCAGCATCTTACCGGGACAGGGAGTTGGCTACACCTTC.